This entry concerns a single T cell receptor beta chain. The data were taken from a study of a mutant IDH1 vaccine in newly diagnosed glioma. Whole-study context: Mean patient age was about 40 years; approximately 62% were male and roughly 38% female. Earlier therapy was either radiotherapy, temozolomide, or both, and most got both.

V shed 7 bases and J shed 5 bases, with 10 bases lying between them. There are 12 residues in the CDR3. Per germline, CDR1 SGDLS and CDR2 YYNGEE. The time point was: baseline, week 1 (first vaccination visit). Stated treatment: pre-vaccination baseline after standard-of-care therapy. Assay: immunoSEQ multiplex PCR; the TCRdb copy retains only in-frame clones and omits some. This repertoire shows some 21,000 clones, around 85% found once; its top ten account for about 5.4%. The source of this sequence is a middle-aged man with glioma. Here the sequenced sample was PBMCs, taken from a glioma patient treated with radiotherapy, temozolomide or both. The chain employs TRBV9 and TRBJ2-1; D possibly corresponds to TRBD1 (6 bases). CDR3 loop: CASDRGNNEQFF. Written as DNA, the CDR3 is TGTGCCAGCGATAGGGGGAACAATGAGCAGTTCTTC.